A single sample is the source of the 17 T cell receptor beta chains below, sequenced in a study of T cells in localized non-small cell lung cancer. Some clones are missing from TCRdb's copy, which holds only in-frame ones; the method was immunoSEQ multiplex PCR. This sample has over 40,000 clones; roughly 90% occur once, and the top ten carry about 2.8%. This specimen was peripheral blood, taken before any cancer treatment. The receptor set was obtained from a female donor aged 60 or older with stage I squamous cell lung carcinoma.

The chain's CDR3 is CASAQVRGYNEQFF. The CDR3 region has the DNA TGCGCCAGCGCTCAGGTAAGGGGTTACAATGAGCAGTTCTTC. This chain connects TRBV5-1 to TRBJ2-1, with D perhaps matching TRBD1 (5 bases). Trimming removed 7 bases from V and 4 bases from J, with 15 bases in between. The length of the CDR3 is 14 residues. Germline assignment: CDR1 SGHRS and CDR2 YFSETQ.

This chain joins TRBV7-2 and TRBJ2-5, with D uncertain. The CDR3 has 12 residues. CDR1 and CDR2 (germline): SGHTA, FQGNSA. The V gene lost 1 base and the J gene lost 5 bases, with 5 bases spanning the gap. Here the CDR3 reads CASSLGRETQYF. In DNA form, the CDR3 reads TGTGCCAGCAGCTTAGGGCGGGAGACCCAGTACTTC.

The chain uses TRBV13 and TRBJ2-3, with D possibly TRBD2 on 6 matching bases. The CDR3 sequence is 15 residues long. Germline V gives CDR1 PRHDT, CDR2 FYEKMQ (reference sequence). V lost 4 bases and J 3 bases, leaving 14 bases between the germline ends. The CDR3 is CASSSSGTWTDTQYF. The CDR3 region has the DNA TGTGCCAGCAGCTCCTCAGGGACTTGGACAGATACGCAGTATTTT.

V and J are TRBV27 and TRBJ1-1, with D hard to call. The CDR3 has 13 amino acids. V lost 6 bases and J lost 4, with 12 bases in between. Per the germline V gene, CDR1 is MNHEY and CDR2 is SMNVEV (reference sequence). The chain's CDR3 is CASSPRRFTEAFF. CDR3 DNA sequence: TGTGCCAGCAGCCCGAGGAGGTTCACTGAAGCTTTCTTT.

This sequence joins TRBV7-9 and TRBJ1-2; 9 bases agree with TRBD1. Germline CDR1 and CDR2: SEHNR and FQNEAQ (reference sequence). This CDR3 has 14 amino acids. V shed 2 bases, J shed 4 bases, and the junction held 2 bases outside the gene matches. CDR3 sequence reads: CASSLTGGFYGYTF. CDR3 DNA: TGTGCCAGCAGCTTAACAGGGGGCTTCTATGGCTACACCTTC.

This chain connects TRBV15 to TRBJ1-1; the D gene is possibly TRBD1 (5 bases). Deletions cut 1 base from V and 2 bases from J, with 8 bases between. There are 14 residues in the CDR3. CDR1 LNHNV and CDR2 YYDKDF come from the germline V gene (reference sequence). The CDR3 DNA reads TGTGCCACCAGCAGAGTCGGGGCTAACACTGAAGCTTTCTTT. Its translation: CATSRVGANTEAFF.

The rearrangement uses TRBV19 and TRBJ2-7, with 12 positions matching TRBD2. Per germline, CDR1 LNHDA and CDR2 SQIVND (reference sequence). The CDR3 consists of 14 residues. The ends lost 5 bases at V and 3 bases at J; junction bases unmatched: 2. The CDR3 here is CASSSLAGGYEQYF. The CDR3 region has the DNA TGTGCCAGTAGTTCACTAGCGGGAGGCTACGAGCAGTACTTC.

V and J are TRBV18 and TRBJ1-2; 7 nucleotides line up with TRBD1. The V gene's germline CDR1 is KGHSH and CDR2 LQKENI. V lost 2 bases to trimming and J lost 1 base; unmatched junction nucleotides: 7. CDR3 size: 16 residues. The CDR3 is CASSPVWTGRNYGYTF. Written as DNA, the CDR3 is TGTGCCAGCTCACCAGTATGGACAGGCCGTAACTATGGCTACACCTTC.

V usage is TRBV30 and J usage is TRBJ1-2; D ambiguous. The V end was cut by 4 bases, the J end by 8 bases, with 14 bases between. CDR1 is GTSNPN and CDR2 is SVGIG in the germline V gene (reference sequence). CDR3 length: 12 residues. The CDR3 DNA reads as TGTGCCTGGAAGGACTTGGATCCCGGCTACACCTTC. It codes for CAWKDLDPGYTF. Full variable domain (rest looked up from reference TRBV30 and TRBJ1-2): SQTIHQWPATLVQPVGSPLSLECTVEGTSNPNLYWYRQAAGRGLQLLFYSVGIGQISSEVPQNLSASRPQDRQFILSSKKLLLSDSGFYLCAWKDLDPGYTFGSGTRLTVV.

CDR3 DNA: TGTGCCAGTACTTACGGTGCGGGGGCCAACGTCCTGACTTTC. Translation: CASTYGAGANVLTF. This sequence joins TRBV19 and TRBJ2-6, with D hard to call. V was shortened by 7 bases and J by 4 bases, with 11 bases between the two germline ends. Germline V CDR1 and CDR2: LNHDA, SQIVND (reference sequence). The length of the CDR3 is 14 residues.

The CDR3, as DNA: TGTGCCTGGAGTCGCGGTAGGCTCACAGATACGCAGTATTTT. This gives the protein CAWSRGRLTDTQYF. This chain links TRBV30 with TRBJ2-3, with no clear D. CDR1 is GTSNPN, CDR2 SVGIG, per germline (reference sequence). V was cut by 2 bases and J by 2 bases, with 11 bases left in between. The CDR3 is 14 amino acids.

The rearrangement uses TRBV5-8 and TRBJ2-3; no definite D call. Trimming took off 3 bases at V and 1 base at J, with 9 bases between the two ends. CDR1 is SGHTS, CDR2 YDEGEE, per germline. The CDR3 contains 14 residues. The CDR3 nucleotides are TGTGCCAGCAGCTGGGCCGGACGCACAGATACGCAGTATTTT. Protein: CASSWAGRTDTQYF.

This rearrangement joins TRBV13 to TRBJ2-3; tentative D call: TRBD1 (5 bases). With 5 bases removed from V and 1 base from J, the gap between germline ends came to 10 bases. CDR1 is PRHDT, CDR2 FYEKMQ, per germline (reference sequence). CDR3 size: 14 residues. The chain's CDR3 is CASSHGQRTDTQYF. The CDR3 DNA reads as TGTGCCAGCAGCCATGGACAACGCACAGATACGCAGTATTTT.

On this clone itself: Compared with germline, one end of the junction differs, possibly owing to a read error. V gene TRBV11-2 combines with J gene TRBJ1-3; 10 nucleotides agree with TRBD1. Germline V gene sequence: CDR1 SGHAT, CDR2 FQNNGV. CDR3 length equals 20 residues. This CDR3 reads CASSVDLDRGPHRSGNTIYF. Written as DNA, the CDR3 is TGTGCCAGCAGCGTAGACTTAGACAGGGGGCCCCATCGCTCTGGAAACACCATATATTTT.

The sample holds a few counts of this clone. V is TRBV10-2 and J is TRBJ1-5, with 7 bases fitting TRBD1. The germline gives CDR1 WSHSY, CDR2 SAAADI. The V gene end was trimmed by 0 bases and the J gene end by 4 bases; junction bases not matched to a gene: 0. The length of the CDR3 is 14 residues. The CDR3: CASSESGQNQPQHF. Written as DNA, the CDR3 is TGCGCCAGCAGTGAGTCGGGACAGAATCAGCCCCAGCATTTT.

The chain carries TRBV5-1 and TRBJ1-1; a weak D match, TRBD1 (5 bases). This CDR3 contains 14 residues. V was clipped by 2 bases and J by 3 bases, with 11 bases between them. In germline, CDR1 is SGHRS, CDR2 YFSETQ. Written as DNA, the CDR3 is TGCGCCAGCAGCTTTAAGGGGCTGGACACTGAAGCTTTCTTT. Translation: CASSFKGLDTEAFF.

The chain carries TRBV14 and TRBJ2-5; TRBD2 matches at 14 bases. This CDR3 comprises 16 residues. The J segment lost 2 bases and the V segment lost 4 bases, leaving 3 bases of the junction unmatched. Germline values: CDR1 SGHDN, CDR2 FVKESK. CDR3 nucleotide sequence: TGTGCCAGCAGCCCGGGACTAGCGGGAGCACAAGAGACCCAGTACTTC. Amino acid sequence: CASSPGLAGAQETQYF.